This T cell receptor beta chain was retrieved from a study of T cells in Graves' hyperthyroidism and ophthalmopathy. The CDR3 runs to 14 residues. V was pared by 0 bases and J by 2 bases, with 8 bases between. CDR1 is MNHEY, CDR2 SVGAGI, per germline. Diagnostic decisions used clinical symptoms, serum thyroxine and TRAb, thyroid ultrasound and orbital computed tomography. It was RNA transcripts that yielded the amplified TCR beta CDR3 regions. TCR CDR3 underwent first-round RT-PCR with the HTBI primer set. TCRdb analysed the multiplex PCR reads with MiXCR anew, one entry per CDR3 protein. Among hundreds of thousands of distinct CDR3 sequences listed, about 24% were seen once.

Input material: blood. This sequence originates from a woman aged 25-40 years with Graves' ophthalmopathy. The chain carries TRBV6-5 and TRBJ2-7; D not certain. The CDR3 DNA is TGTGCCAGCAGTTACTCATCAGTCACCTACGAGCAGTACTTC. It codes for CASSYSSVTYEQYF.